The sequence of this T cell receptor beta chain was determined in a study of cytomegalovirus exposure and HLA in healthy donors. Whole-study results and caveats: Researchers catalogued roughly 170 TCR beta chains as cytomegalovirus-associated.

Comment on this clone: Its cognate antigen is unknown.

Vbeta (60) and Jbeta (13) primers were used in the PCR. Libraries were prepared by immunoSEQ multiplex PCR; TCRdb keeps only in-frame clonotypes and omits some of them. Among around 170,000 clones listed, more than 70% were seen once. The germline V and J ends were trimmed by 4 bases and 3 bases, with 18 bases remaining between them. The germline CDR1 and CDR2 sequences are SGHRS and YFSETQ. CDR3 length: 16 residues. This sequence joins TRBV5-1 and TRBJ2-3; a possible D gene is TRBD1 (5 bases). The sample taken for sequencing was PBMCs. The source is a girl aged 10-17 years in good health and CMV-seronegative. The CDR3 is CASSQSVLPGTDTQYF. CDR3 bases: TGCGCCAGCAGCCAGAGCGTGCTGCCAGGGACAGATACGCAGTATTTT. Full variable domain (remainder filled in from reference TRBV5-1 and TRBJ2-3): KAGVTQTPRYLIKTRGQQVTLSCSPISGHRSVSWYQQTPGQGLQFLFEYFSETQRNKGNFPGRFSGRQFSNSRSEMNVSTLELGDSALYLCASSQSVLPGTDTQYFGPGTRLTVL.